This T cell receptor beta chain was documented in a study of PD-1 blockade in classical Hodgkin lymphoma (dated by TCRdb to about 2020). In the study overall: Nivolumab dosing was 3 mg/kg intravenously every 2 weeks, continuing until either disease progression or unacceptable toxicity. The study used TCR beta sequencing and CyTOF to define a peripheral blood immune signature of response to PD-1 blockade in classical Hodgkin lymphoma.

The Qiagen DNeasy kit was used to extract genomic DNA from unsorted PBMCs and from the negatively selected CD4+ and CD8+ fractions. Using primers that anneal to V and J segments, immunoSEQ multiplex PCR amplified the TCR beta CDR3 regions. A synthetic immune receptor repertoire was used to minimize amplification bias, and any remaining bias was removed computationally after sequencing. As for the authors' bioinformatics: Custom Python scripts were used to quantify repertoire diversity as the Shannon entropy index. The unsorted, CD4+ and CD8+ repertoires were each analyzed separately, with the exception of combined analyses, where CD4+ and CD8+ sequences were merged in silico. A clone counted as expanded when the clone's frequency after treatment rose at least 2-fold relative to C1D1, and clones undetected at baseline were given a pseudocount of 0.5. Singleton clones were defined as clones with 0 or 1 copy at C1D1, and non-singleton clones were defined as clones with 2 or more copies. Clones expanded in unsorted samples were assigned a CD4+, CD8+ or unknown annotation through matching of protein sequences in sorted samples from the same patient. Diversity changes from C1D1 to C4D1 were tested in paired samples using Wilcoxon tests. This is the immuneACCESS table as TCRdb keeps it, with only in-frame sequences that have V and J called. A part of the clones is gone; compared with another copy, unresolved V genes explain less than half, and the rest is unexplained. V and J calls and clone size are those listed in that table; D and trimming were worked out from the DNA. The sample table shows roughly 20,000 clones, and around three quarters are seen once. The ten largest clones take up approximately 20% of the sample.

Findings and caveats that apply to the study as a whole: Lower diversity was seen in patients whose nivolumab began less than 1 year after ASCT, and these patients were left out of later analyses so that immune reconstitution would not confound the results. CD4+ but not CD8+ TCR diversity rose significantly by C4D1 (p=0.0027 vs p=0.16), most apparent in complete responders (p=0.02). The study covered only a single clinical trial cohort, and the causes of the repertoire differences, possibly disease activity or prior therapy, were still not defined. Trial patients achieving complete response had baseline diversity similar to newly diagnosed patients, whereas partial responders and progressors had significantly lower diversity. Baseline TCR diversity was reported as lower in newly diagnosed patients than in healthy donors, and lower still in relapsed/refractory patients.

Reading the germline V gene (reference sequence) gives CDR1 SEHNR and CDR2 FQNEAQ. V loses 5 bases of germline sequence and J loses 10 bases, and the interval between the two ends is 18 bases. The CDR3, cysteine through phenylalanine, is 15 amino acids long. Just the 45-base CDR3 DNA is kept, in frame starting at base 1. The label giving this sample's time point can be read as: cycle 4 day 1 (C4D1), after 6 weeks of nivolumab. Relapse after autologous stem cell transplantation had occurred in all trial patients, and cohorts A, B and C were distinguished by prior brentuximab vedotin exposure. The trial cohort comprised approximately 55 patients with relapsed/refractory classical Hodgkin lymphoma whose best overall responses were complete response, partial response or progressive disease. Trial patients were treated with single-agent nivolumab in the multi-cohort phase II CheckMate 205 trial. An independent review committee assessed best overall response by applying the 2007 International Working Group response criteria. Trial PBMCs were collected immediately before nivolumab initiation (C1D1) and during therapy at cycle 2 day 1 and cycle 4 day 1. After peripheral blood was drawn into 8 mL Vacutainer Cell Preparation Tubes, PBMCs were isolated by centrifugation and then cryopreserved.

Concerning this clone itself: Its binding antigen is unknown. Qualities for individual bases were not recorded, and no much larger clone is one base off.

Recombination joined TRBV7-9 with TRBJ1-6; the D gene lacks a confident call. Sequences were derived from peripheral blood mononuclear cells (PBMCs), sampled before the fourth cycle of nivolumab. The sequence derives from a human donor with classical Hodgkin lymphoma. The nucleotides are TGTGCCAGCAGCCCCGCGGACGGCTTCGCGTCACCCCTCCACTTT. It specifies CASSPADGFASPLHF. Full variable domain (CDR3 extended with the reference TRBV7-9 and TRBJ1-6 proteins): DTGVSQNPRHKITKRGQNVTFRCDPISEHNRLYWYRQTLGQGPEFLTYFQNEAQLEKSRLLSDRFSAERPKGSFSTLEIQRTEQGDSAMYLCASSPADGFASPLHFGNGTRLTVT.